Listed below are T cell receptor beta chains from one sample, sequenced in a study of chemoradiotherapy in HPV16-positive cancers. TCRdb's copy holds only in-frame clones and misses some; the assay was immunoSEQ multiplex PCR. Of tens of thousands of clones in the sample, roughly three quarters were seen once. Here the sequenced sample was blood, taken from a patient who underwent chemoradiotherapy. Every receptor here comes from a human donor with HPV-associated anogenital cancer. Each CDR3 is given with its conserved first and last residue. The D gene is left open where the match is weak. Only part of the rows carry a size: once, few, many, or a class if the clone is expanded.

size	V	J	D	CDR3	DNA
NA	TRBV4-1	TRBJ1-2	NA	CASSQVVRGWGGYTF	TGCGCCAGCAGCCAAGTCGTGCGGGGCTGGGGGGGCTACACCTTC
few	TRBV11-2	TRBJ1-1	TRBD1	CASSSGQGESGAFF	TGTGCCAGCAGCTCGGGACAGGGGGAGAGCGGAGCTTTCTTT
NA	TRBV27	TRBJ1-1	TRBD1	CASSLRSDRDTEAFF	TGTGCCAGCAGCCTCCGCTCGGACAGGGACACTGAAGCTTTCTTT
NA	TRBV2	TRBJ1-1	NA	CASSEARVNTEAFF	TGTGCCAGCAGTGAAGCCAGGGTAAACACTGAAGCTTTCTTT
NA	TRBV2	TRBJ1-5	TRBD1	CASRTGGEGQPQHF	TGTGCCAGCAGGACAGGGGGCGAGGGTCAGCCCCAGCATTTT
once	TRBV6-4	TRBJ1-4	TRBD1	CASSDGTGELFF	TGTGCCAGCAGTGACGGTACAGGGGAACTGTTTTTT
NA	TRBV10-3	TRBJ1-5	TRBD1	CAIRTGVNQPQHF	TGTGCCATCAGGACAGGGGTCAATCAGCCCCAGCATTTT
NA	TRBV25-1	TRBJ1-6	NA	CASSEYPQGGSPLHF	TGTGCCAGCAGTGAATATCCCCAAGGGGGTTCACCCCTCCACTTT
NA	TRBV18	TRBJ1-2	NA	CASSPRSSRGNYGYTF	TGTGCCAGCTCACCACGTTCCTCCCGGGGGAACTATGGCTACACCTTC
few	TRBV19	TRBJ1-5	NA	CASRYSVVGNQPQHF	TGTGCCAGTAGATACAGTGTGGTCGGCAATCAGCCCCAGCATTTT
NA	TRBV27	TRBJ1-1	NA	CASSSRGVARLNTEAFF	TGTGCCAGCAGTTCTCGAGGGGTCGCTCGGTTAAACACTGAAGCTTTCTTT
NA	TRBV5-1	TRBJ2-4	TRBD1	CASSLAPGQGNHPYF	TGCGCCAGCAGCTTGGCCCCGGGACAGGGGAATCATCCATACTTC
NA	TRBV30	TRBJ1-4	TRBD1	CAWSVVPDRVNTGTNEKLFF	TGTGCCTGGAGTGTAGTTCCGGACAGGGTGAACACAGGAACTAATGAAAAACTGTTTTTT
NA	TRBV7-9	TRBJ2-5	NA	CASSLLQNTQETQYF	TGTGCCAGCAGCCTCCTACAGAATACTCAAGAGACCCAGTACTTC